These 18 T cell receptor beta chains were sequenced from one sample in a study of blood T cell repertoires in COVID-19. Method: immunoSEQ multiplex PCR; TCRdb's copy keeps in-frame clones and lacks some. Altogether 200,000 to 250,000 clones are present, 75% to 85% being singletons, with the ten largest covering around 7.2%. The sample taken for sequencing was peripheral blood. All receptors come from a woman between 45 and 60 years old with acute or convalescent COVID-19.

V gene TRBV4-1 combines with J gene TRBJ1-2, with D tentatively TRBD1 (5 bases). CDR3 length: 13 residues. CDR1 and CDR2 (germline): MGHRA, YSYEKL. The V and J ends lost 1 base and 3 bases respectively, with 6 bases between them. The CDR3 region is CASSQVTDYGYTF. CDR3 nucleotides: TGCGCCAGCAGCCAAGTGACAGACTATGGCTACACCTTC.

V and J are TRBV5-5 and TRBJ2-7; TRBD2 matches at 11 bases. The J segment lost 0 bases and the V segment lost 3 bases, leaving 2 bases of the junction unmatched. The germline CDR1 and CDR2 sequences are SGHKS and YYEKEE (reference sequence). The CDR3 extends over 15 amino acids. The CDR3 spells CASSSGLAGSYEQYF. CDR3 bases: TGTGCCAGCAGCTCTGGACTAGCGGGCTCCTACGAGCAGTACTTC.

Regarding this clone: Other DNA sequences in this specimen translate into the identical CDR3. The V gene is TRBV5-1, the J gene TRBJ2-2; D is unresolved. V shed 1 base and J shed 3 bases, with 4 bases lying between them. The CDR3 runs to 13 residues. Germline V CDR1 and CDR2: SGHRS, YFSETQ. The CDR3 sequence: CASSLSDTGELFF. The DNA for the CDR3 is TGCGCCAGCAGCTTGTCCGACACCGGGGAGCTGTTTTTT.

The chain uses TRBV19 and TRBJ1-5; D is ambiguous. Trimming stripped 5 bases from V and 10 bases from J, with 9 bases between. This CDR3 has 11 residues. Germline-derived CDR1 and CDR2 are LNHDA and SQIVND (reference sequence). The CDR3, as DNA: TGTGCCAGTAGTGTGGGAGCTCCCCAGCATTTT. Amino acid sequence: CASSVGAPQHF.

The rearrangement uses TRBV30 and TRBJ1-5; 7 bases are shared with TRBD1. The germline gives CDR1 GTSNPN, CDR2 SVGIG (reference sequence). The length of the CDR3 is 14 residues. Trimming took 5 bases from V and 1 from J; bases not matched to a gene: 5. The CDR3 sequence: CAWGRQGSNQPQHF. CDR3 coding DNA: TGTGCCTGGGGGAGACAGGGCAGCAATCAGCCCCAGCATTTT.

The rearrangement uses TRBV9 and TRBJ1-2; TRBD1 might be the D (6 bases). V was cut by 4 bases and J by 5 bases, with 12 bases left in between. Germline CDR1 SGDLS, CDR2 YYNGEE. The CDR3 has 13 amino acids. The CDR3 coding sequence is TGTGCCAGCAGCCCGGACACAGGGTATGGCTACACCTTC. Translation: CASSPDTGYGYTF.

V and J are TRBV6-4 and TRBJ2-3, with 10 bases fitting TRBD2. CDR3 length: 15 amino acids. The V and J ends lost 6 bases and 6 bases, in that order; junction bases with no gene match: 9. Per germline, CDR1 MRHNA and CDR2 SNTAGT. In nucleotides, the CDR3 is TGTGCCAGCAGCGCTTTAGCGGGGGGAATTGATACGCAGTATTTT. This codes for CASSALAGGIDTQYF.

The rearrangement joins TRBV3-1 (or the pseudogene TRBV3-2) to TRBJ1-1; D is possibly TRBD1 (6 bases). The CDR3 runs 13 residues. Germline V CDR1 and CDR2: LGHDT, YNNKEL (reference sequence). V lost 1 base and J 5 bases, leaving 8 bases between the germline ends. CDR3 protein: CASSQAQGTEAFF. The CDR3 nucleotides are TGTGCCAGCAGCCAAGCCCAGGGGACTGAAGCTTTCTTT.

The V call is TRBV7-3, the J call TRBJ2-2, with 9 bases that match TRBD1. From germline, CDR1 is SGHTA and CDR2 FQGTGA. V trimming: 6 bases; J trimming: 3 bases; junction bases outside the gene matches: 2. The CDR3 length is 14 residues. The CDR3 DNA follows: TGTGCCAGCAGTGGACAGGGGTACACCGGGGAGCTGTTTTTT. As protein: CASSGQGYTGELFF. The whole variable domain, filled in from reference TRBV7-3 and TRBJ2-2, reads GAGVSQTPSNKVTEKGKYVELRCDPISGHTALYWYRQSLGQGPEFLIYFQGTGAADDSGLPNDRFFAVRPEGSVSTLKIQRTERGDSAVYLCASSGQGYTGELFFGEGSRLTVL.

The chain links TRBV6-6 to TRBJ2-1; 10 nucleotides match TRBD1. The germline gives CDR1 MNHNY, CDR2 SVGAGI (reference sequence). The junction had 2 bases not matched to a gene; V was cut back by 2 bases and J by 4 bases. The CDR3 is 15 residues long. The CDR3 loop is CASSYRQGAYNEQFF. The CDR3 region has the DNA TGTGCCAGCAGTTACAGACAGGGGGCTTACAATGAGCAGTTCTTC.

This clone is a singleton in its sample. In DNA, the CDR3 is TGTGCCAGCAGTTACGCCCGGGGAGATACGCAGTATTTT. Protein: CASSYARGDTQYF. The V gene is TRBV6-5, the J gene TRBJ2-3, with TRBD2 as a possible D gene (5 bases). The CDR3 runs to 13 residues. Trimming took off 2 bases at V and 5 bases at J, with 8 bases between the two ends. Germline V gene sequence: CDR1 MNHEY, CDR2 SVGAGI.

The rearrangement joins TRBV7-2 to TRBJ2-7; possibly TRBD2 for D (6 bases). Germline lookup yields CDR1 SGHTA and CDR2 FQGNSA. The CDR3 has 14 residues. V gave up 5 bases and J gave up 0 bases, with 11 bases separating them. For the CDR3, the DNA is TGTGCCAGCAGCCGGGACTTCAGCTCCTACGAGCAGTACTTC. Amino acid sequence: CASSRDFSSYEQYF.

This chain joins TRBV6-4 and TRBJ1-2; TRBD1 is a possible D gene (5 bases). Trimming removed 8 bases at V and 8 bases at J, with 21 bases between. The CDR3 runs 14 residues. The V gene's germline CDR1 is MRHNA and CDR2 SNTAGT. CDR3 loop: CASGATAGSMGYTF. In DNA form, the CDR3 reads TGTGCCAGCGGAGCGACAGCCGGATCTATGGGCTACACCTTC.

This chain links TRBV6-6 with TRBJ2-3; 14 bases align to TRBD2. Germline CDR1 is MNHNY and CDR2 is SVGAGI (reference sequence). V was clipped by 6 bases and J by 2 bases; unmatched bases: 25. There are 23 residues in the CDR3. The CDR3 reads CASSSGLAGGVQKVWPDTDTQYF. The CDR3, as DNA: TGTGCCAGCAGCTCCGGACTAGCGGGGGGTGTTCAGAAGGTCTGGCCAGACACAGATACGCAGTATTTT.

V is TRBV23-1 and J is TRBJ2-7; 11 bases map to TRBD1. TRBV23-1 has ORF status, its function being uncertain. J gave up 4 bases and V 0 bases, and 5 bases lay outside the gene matches. CDR3 size: 16 residues. CDR3 in amino acids: CASSQSLGTGGYEQYF. The DNA of the CDR3 is TGCGCCAGCAGTCAATCCCTCGGGACAGGGGGATACGAGCAGTACTTC.

This clone appeared a single time. The chain joins TRBV7-6 to TRBJ1-2; 7 nucleotides align to TRBD1. With 3 bases clipped from V and 5 bases from J, the junction kept 9 bases outside the gene matches. The CDR3 sequence is 15 residues long. Germline V gene data show CDR1 as SGHVS and CDR2 as FNYEAQ. CDR3 region: CASSFGRRGQYGYTF. CDR3 nucleotide sequence: TGTGCCAGCAGCTTCGGTAGGAGGGGGCAATATGGCTACACCTTC.

This clone is a singleton in its sample. The J gene is TRBJ1-4, the V gene TRBV7-2; D gene ambiguous. In germline, CDR1 is SGHTA, CDR2 FQGNSA. This CDR3 has 15 amino acids. V dropped 5 bases and J dropped 5 bases, with 15 bases sitting between them. The CDR3 DNA reads TGTGCCAGCAGCAGCCTCTTAGGAGTAAATGAAAAACTGTTTTTT. Translating gives CASSSLLGVNEKLFF.

The genes are TRBV28 and TRBJ1-1; maybe TRBD1 (6 bases). The CDR3 extends over 15 amino acids. Germline values: CDR1 MDHEN, CDR2 SYDVKM. With 5 bases removed from V and 1 base from J, the gap between germline ends came to 14 bases. The CDR3 DNA sequence: TGTGCCAGCAGTGCCACCGGGACACAGAACACTGAAGCTTTCTTT. Translation: CASSATGTQNTEAFF. The variable domain in full, completed from reference TRBV28 and TRBJ1-1, reads DVKVTQSSRYLVKRTGEKVFLECVQDMDHENMFWYRQDPGLGLRLIYFSYDVKMKEKGDIPEGYSVSREKKERFSLILESASTNQTSMYLCASSATGTQNTEAFFGQGTRLTVV.